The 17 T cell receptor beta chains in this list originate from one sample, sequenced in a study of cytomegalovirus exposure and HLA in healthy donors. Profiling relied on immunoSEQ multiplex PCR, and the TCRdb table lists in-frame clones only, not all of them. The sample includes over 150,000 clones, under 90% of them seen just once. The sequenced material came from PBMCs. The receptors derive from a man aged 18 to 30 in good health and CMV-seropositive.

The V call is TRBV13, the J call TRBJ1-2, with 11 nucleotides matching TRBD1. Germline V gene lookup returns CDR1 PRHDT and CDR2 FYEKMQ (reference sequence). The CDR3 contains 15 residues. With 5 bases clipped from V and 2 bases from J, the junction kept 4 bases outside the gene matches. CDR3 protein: CASSIRDRGNYGYTF. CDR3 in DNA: TGTGCCAGCAGCATCCGGGACAGGGGGAACTATGGCTACACCTTC. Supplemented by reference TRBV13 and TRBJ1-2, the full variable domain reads AAGVIQSPRHLIKEKRETATLKCYPIPRHDTVYWYQQGPGQDPQFLISFYEKMQSDKGSIPDRFSAQQFSDYHSELNMSSLELGDSALYFCASSIRDRGNYGYTFGSGTRLTVV.

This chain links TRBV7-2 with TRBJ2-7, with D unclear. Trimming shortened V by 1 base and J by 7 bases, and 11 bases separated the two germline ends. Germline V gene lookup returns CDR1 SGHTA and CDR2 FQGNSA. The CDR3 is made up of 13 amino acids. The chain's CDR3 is CASSLGGRDEQYF. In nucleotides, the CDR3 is TGTGCCAGCAGCTTAGGAGGTAGAGATGAGCAGTACTTC.

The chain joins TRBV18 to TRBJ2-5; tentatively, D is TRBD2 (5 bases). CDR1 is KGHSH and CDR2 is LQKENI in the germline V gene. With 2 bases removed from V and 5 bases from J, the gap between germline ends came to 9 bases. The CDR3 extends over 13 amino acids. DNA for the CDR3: TGTGCCAGCTCACCATTCGGGGTGGAGACCCAGTACTTC. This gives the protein CASSPFGVETQYF.

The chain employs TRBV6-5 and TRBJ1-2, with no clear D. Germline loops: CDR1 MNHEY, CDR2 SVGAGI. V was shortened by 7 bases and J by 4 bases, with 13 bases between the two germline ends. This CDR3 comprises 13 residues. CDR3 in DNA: TGTGCCAGCAAGGCCCCGGGATTCTATGGCTACACCTTC. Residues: CASKAPGFYGYTF.

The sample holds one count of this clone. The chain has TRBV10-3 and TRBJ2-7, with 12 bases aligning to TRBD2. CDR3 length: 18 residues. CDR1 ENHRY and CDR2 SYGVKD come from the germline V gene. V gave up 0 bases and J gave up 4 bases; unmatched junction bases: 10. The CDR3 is CAISESIGLAGIRYEQYF. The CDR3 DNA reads TGTGCCATCAGTGAGTCAATCGGACTAGCGGGAATTAGATACGAGCAGTACTTC.

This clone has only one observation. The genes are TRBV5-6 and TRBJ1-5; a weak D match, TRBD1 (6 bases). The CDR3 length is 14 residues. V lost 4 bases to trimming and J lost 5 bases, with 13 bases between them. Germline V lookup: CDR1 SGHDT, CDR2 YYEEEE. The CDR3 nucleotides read TGTGCCAGCAGCCGGGGGGGCGCCTATCAGCCCCAGCATTTT. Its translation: CASSRGGAYQPQHF.

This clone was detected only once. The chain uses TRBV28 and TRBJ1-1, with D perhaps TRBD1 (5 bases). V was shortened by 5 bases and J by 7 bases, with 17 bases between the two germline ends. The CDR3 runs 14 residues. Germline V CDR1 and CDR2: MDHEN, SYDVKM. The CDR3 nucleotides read TGTGCCAGCAGTCGGGTGGCAGGGCTTTATGAAGCTTTCTTT. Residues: CASSRVAGLYEAFF.

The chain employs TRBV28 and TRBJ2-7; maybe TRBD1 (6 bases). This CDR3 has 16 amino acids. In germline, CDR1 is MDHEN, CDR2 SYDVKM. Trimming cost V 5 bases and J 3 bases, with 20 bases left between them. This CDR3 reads CASSPGGSPYDYEQYF. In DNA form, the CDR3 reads TGTGCCAGCAGTCCTGGGGGCAGTCCTTATGACTACGAGCAGTACTTC.

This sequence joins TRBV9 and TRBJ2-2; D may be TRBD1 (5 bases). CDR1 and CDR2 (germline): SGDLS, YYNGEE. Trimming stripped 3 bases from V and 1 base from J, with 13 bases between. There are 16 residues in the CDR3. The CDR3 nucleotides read TGTGCCAGCAGCGCAAATCCAAGGGGGAACACCGGGGAGCTGTTTTTT. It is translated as CASSANPRGNTGELFF.

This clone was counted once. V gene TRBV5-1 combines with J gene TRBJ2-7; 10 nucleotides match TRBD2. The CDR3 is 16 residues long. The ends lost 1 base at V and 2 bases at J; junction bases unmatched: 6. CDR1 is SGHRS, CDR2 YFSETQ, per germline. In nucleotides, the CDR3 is TGCGCCAGCAGCTTGATACTAGCGGGAATACCCTACGAGCAGTACTTC. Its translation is CASSLILAGIPYEQYF.

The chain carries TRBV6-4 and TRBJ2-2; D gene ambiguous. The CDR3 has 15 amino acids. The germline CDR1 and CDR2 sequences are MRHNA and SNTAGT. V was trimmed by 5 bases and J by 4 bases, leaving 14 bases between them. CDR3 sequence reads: CASSPLPLGTGELFF. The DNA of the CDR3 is TGTGCCAGCAGTCCCCTACCCCTTGGCACCGGGGAGCTGTTTTTT.

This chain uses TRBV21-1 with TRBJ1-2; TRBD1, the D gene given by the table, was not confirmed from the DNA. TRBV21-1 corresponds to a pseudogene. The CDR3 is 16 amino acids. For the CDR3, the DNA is TGTGCCAGCAGCAATGTTTCAGGGGGCATGTTATGTGGCTACACCTTC. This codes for CASSNVSGGMLCGYTF.

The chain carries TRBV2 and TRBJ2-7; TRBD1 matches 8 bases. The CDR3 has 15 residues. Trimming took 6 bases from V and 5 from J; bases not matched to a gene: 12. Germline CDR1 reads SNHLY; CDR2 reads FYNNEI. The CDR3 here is CASSDRGPNVHEQYF. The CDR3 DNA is TGTGCCAGCAGCGACAGGGGTCCTAACGTCCACGAGCAGTACTTC.

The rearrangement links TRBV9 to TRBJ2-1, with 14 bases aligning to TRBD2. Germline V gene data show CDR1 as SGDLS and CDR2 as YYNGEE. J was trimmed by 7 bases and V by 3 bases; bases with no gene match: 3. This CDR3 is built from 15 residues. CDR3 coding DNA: TGTGCCAGCAGCGCCAGGACTAGCGGGAGGAATGAGCAGTTCTTC. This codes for CASSARTSGRNEQFF.

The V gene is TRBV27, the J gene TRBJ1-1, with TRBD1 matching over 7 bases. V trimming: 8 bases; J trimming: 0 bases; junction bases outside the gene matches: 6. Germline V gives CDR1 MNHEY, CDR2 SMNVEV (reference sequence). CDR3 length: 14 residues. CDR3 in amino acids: CASGNRGLNTEAFF. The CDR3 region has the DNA TGTGCCAGCGGGAACAGGGGACTGAACACTGAAGCTTTCTTT.

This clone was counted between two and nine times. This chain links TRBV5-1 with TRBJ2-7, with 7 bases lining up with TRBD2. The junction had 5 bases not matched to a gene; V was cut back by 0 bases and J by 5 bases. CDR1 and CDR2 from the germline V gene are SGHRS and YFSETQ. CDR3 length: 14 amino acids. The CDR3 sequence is CASSLEASGDEQYF. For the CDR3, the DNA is TGCGCCAGCAGCTTGGAGGCTAGCGGCGACGAGCAGTACTTC.

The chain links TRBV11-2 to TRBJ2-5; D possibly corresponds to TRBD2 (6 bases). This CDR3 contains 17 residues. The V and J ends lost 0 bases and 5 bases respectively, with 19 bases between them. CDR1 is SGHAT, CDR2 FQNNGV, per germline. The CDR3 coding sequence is TGTGCCAGCAGCTTAGATCGGGGGAAAATTGTAATTGAGACCCAGTACTTC. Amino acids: CASSLDRGKIVIETQYF.